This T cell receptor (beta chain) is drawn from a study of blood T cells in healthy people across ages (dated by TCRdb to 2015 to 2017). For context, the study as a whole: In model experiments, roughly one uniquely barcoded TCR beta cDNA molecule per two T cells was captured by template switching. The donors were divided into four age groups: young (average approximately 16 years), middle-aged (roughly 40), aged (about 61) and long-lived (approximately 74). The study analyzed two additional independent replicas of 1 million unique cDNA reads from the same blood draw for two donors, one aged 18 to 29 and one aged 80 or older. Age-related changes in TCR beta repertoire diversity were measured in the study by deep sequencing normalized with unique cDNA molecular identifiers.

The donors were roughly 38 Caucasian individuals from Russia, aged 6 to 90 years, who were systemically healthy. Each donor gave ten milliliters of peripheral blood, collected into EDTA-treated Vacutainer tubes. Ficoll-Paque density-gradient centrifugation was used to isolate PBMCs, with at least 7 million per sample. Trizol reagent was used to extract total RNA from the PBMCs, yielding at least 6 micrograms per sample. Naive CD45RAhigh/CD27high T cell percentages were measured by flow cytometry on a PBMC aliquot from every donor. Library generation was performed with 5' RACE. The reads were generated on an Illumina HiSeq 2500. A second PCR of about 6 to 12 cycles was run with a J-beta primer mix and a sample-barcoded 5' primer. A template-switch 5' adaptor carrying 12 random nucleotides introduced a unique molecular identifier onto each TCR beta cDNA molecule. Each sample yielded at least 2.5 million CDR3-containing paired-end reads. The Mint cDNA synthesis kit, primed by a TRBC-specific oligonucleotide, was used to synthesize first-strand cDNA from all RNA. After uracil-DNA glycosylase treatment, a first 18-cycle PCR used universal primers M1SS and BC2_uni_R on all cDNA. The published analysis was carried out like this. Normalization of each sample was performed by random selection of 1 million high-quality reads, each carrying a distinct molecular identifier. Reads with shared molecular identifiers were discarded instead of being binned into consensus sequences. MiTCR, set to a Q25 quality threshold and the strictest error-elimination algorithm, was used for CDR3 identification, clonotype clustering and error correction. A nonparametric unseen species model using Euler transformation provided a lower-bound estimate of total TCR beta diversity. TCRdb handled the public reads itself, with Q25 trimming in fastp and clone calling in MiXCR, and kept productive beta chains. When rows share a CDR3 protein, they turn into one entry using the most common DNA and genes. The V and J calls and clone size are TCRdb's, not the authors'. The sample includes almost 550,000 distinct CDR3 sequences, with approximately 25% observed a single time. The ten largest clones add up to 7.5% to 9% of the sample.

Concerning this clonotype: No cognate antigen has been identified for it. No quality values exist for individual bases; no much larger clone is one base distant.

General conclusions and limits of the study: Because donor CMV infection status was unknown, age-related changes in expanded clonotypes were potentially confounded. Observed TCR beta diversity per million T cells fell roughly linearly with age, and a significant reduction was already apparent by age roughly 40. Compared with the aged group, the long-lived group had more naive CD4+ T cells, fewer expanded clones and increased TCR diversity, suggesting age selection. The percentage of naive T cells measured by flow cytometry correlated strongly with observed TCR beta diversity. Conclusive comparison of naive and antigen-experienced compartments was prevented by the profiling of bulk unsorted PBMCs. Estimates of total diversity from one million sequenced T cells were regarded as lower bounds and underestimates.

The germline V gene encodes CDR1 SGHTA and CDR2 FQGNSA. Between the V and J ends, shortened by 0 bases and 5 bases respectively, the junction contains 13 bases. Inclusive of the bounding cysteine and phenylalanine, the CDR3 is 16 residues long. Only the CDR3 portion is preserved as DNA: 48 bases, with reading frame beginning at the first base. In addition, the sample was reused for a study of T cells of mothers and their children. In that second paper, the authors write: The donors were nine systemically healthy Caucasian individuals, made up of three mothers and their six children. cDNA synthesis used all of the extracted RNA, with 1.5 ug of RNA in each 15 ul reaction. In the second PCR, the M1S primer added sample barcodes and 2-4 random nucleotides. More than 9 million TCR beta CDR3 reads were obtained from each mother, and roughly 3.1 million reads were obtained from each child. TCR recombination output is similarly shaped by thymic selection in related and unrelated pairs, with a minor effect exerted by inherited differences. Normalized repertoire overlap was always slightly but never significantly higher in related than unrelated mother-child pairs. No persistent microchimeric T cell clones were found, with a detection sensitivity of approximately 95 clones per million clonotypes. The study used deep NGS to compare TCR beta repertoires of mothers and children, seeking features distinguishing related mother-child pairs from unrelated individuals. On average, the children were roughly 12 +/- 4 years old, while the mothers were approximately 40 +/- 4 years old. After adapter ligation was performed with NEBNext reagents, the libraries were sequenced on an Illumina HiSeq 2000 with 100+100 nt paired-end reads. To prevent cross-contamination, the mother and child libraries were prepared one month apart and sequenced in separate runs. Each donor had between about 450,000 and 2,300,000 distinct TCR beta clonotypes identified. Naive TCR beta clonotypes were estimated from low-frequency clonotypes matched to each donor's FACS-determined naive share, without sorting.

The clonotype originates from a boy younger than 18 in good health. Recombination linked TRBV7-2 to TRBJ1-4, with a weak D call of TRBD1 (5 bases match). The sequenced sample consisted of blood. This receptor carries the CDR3 CASSLALGLENEKLFF. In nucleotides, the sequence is TGTGCCAGCAGCTTAGCCCTGGGGCTGGAAAATGAAAAACTGTTTTTT.